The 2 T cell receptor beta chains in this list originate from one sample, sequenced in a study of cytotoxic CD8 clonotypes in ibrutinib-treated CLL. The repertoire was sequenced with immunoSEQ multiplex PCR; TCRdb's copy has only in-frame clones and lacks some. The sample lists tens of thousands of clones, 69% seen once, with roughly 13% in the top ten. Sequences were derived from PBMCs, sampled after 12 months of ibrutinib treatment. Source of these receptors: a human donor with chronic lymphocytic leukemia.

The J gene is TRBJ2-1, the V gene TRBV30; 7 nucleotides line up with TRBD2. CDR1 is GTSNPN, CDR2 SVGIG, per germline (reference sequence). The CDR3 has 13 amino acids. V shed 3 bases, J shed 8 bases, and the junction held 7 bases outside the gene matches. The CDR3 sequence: CAWSGGSSDEQFF. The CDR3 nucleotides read TGTGCCTGGAGCGGGGGGTCCTCCGATGAGCAGTTCTTC.

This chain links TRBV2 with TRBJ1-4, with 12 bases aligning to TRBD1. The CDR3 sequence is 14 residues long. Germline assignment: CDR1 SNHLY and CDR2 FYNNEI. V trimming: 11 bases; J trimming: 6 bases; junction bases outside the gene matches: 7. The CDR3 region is CAQTGTGGDEKLFF. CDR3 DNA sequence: TGTGCCCAAACCGGGACAGGGGGCGATGAAAAACTGTTTTTT. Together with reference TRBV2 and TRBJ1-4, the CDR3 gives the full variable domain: EPEVTQTPSHQVTQMGQEVILRCVPISNHLYFYWYRQILGQKVEFLVSFYNNEISEKSEIFDDQFSVERPDGSNFTLKIRSTKLEDSAMYFCAQTGTGGDEKLFFGSGTQLSVL.